The clone carrying this T cell receptor beta chain has at least ten counts. The sample is drawn from a study of blood T cell repertoires in COVID-19. Study-wide context: Donors in the United States, Italy and Spain gave samples during acute or convalescent COVID-19. The analysed material was cDNA or gDNA that came from T cells, B-cell-depleted T cells, or PBMCs.

Sequencing used immunoSEQ multiplex PCR; TCRdb keeps in-frame clones, though not all of them. The table records over 80,000 clones, approximately 80% of them present only once. CDR1 MNHNS and CDR2 SASEGT come from the germline V gene. Trimming cost V 0 bases and J 7 bases; bases outside gene matches: 4. This CDR3 region has 15 residues. The receptor's source is a woman aged 70-85 years with acute or convalescent COVID-19. Source material: peripheral blood. This chain links TRBV6-1 with TRBJ1-5; 9 bases fit TRBD1. CDR3 amino acids: CASSEAGTGFQPQHF. The CDR3 coding sequence is TGTGCCAGCAGTGAAGCCGGGACAGGGTTCCAGCCCCAGCATTTT.